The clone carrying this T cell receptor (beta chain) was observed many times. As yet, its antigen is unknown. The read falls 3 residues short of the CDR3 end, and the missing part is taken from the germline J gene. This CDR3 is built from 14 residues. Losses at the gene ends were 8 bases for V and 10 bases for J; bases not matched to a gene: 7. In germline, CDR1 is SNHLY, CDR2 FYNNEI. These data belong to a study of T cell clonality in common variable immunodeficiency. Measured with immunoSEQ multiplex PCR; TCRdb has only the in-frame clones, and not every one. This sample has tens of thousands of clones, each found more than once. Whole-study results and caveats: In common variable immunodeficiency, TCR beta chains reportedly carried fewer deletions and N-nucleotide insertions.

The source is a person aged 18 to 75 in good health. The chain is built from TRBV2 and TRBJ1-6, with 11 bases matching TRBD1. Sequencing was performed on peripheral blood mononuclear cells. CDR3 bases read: TGTGCCAGCGGACAGGGGGCCCGGGAATCACCC. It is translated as CASGQGARESP. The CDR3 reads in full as CASGQGARESPLHF.